This T cell receptor (beta chain) was identified during a study of CD4 T cell repertoires and nickel (dated by TCRdb to 2020 to 2021). Library preparation employed RT-PCR. For sequencing, an Illumina MiSeq was employed. Clones were called with MiXCR by TCRdb after fastp trimmed the public reads at Q25, and only in-frame beta chains were retained. Merged by CDR3 protein, the rows form single entries marked with the most common genes and DNA. This sample has some 250 distinct CDR3 sequences in its table, and 75% to 80% of those were observed once. The biggest ten clones account for around 16% of the sample. At the junction V is shortened by 2 bases and J by 8 bases, with 24 bases in between. The CDR3 covers 17 residues, taking in both the cysteine and the phenylalanine. Kept here is only the CDR3 DNA, which spans 51 bases and is read in frame from base 1. For CDR1 and CDR2, the germline V gene lists MNHEY and SVGAGI.

As for this clonotype: Its antigen remains unidentified. Per-base quality was not reported, and no clone a single base away is much larger than it.

The material sequenced was CD4+ T cells from blood, not recorded whether cultured. Recombination connected TRBV6-5 to TRBJ1-2, and the D gene may be TRBD1, 6 bases matching. This TCR derives from a human donor in a nickel allergy study, with or without nickel allergy (not recorded which). It is not recorded whether this sample comes from one donor or several. At the DNA level, the sequence is TGTGCCAGCAGTTACCCGAATCCGACAGGTTCAGGGAGAGGCTACACCTTC. Its product reads: CASSYPNPTGSGRGYTF.